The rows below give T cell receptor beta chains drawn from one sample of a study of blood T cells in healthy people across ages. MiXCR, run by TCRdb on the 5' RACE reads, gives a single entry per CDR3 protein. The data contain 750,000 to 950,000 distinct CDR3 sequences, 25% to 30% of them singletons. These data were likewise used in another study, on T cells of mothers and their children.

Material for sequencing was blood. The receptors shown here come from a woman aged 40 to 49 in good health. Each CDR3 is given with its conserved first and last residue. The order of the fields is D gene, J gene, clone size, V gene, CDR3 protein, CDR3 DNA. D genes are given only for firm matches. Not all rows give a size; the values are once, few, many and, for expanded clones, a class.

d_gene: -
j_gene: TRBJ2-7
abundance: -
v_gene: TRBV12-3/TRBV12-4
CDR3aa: CASSLDSVTYEQYF
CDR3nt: TGTGCCAGCAGTTTAGATTCGGTGACCTACGAGCAGTACTTC

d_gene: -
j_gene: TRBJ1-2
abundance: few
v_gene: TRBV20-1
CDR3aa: CSATSGDGYGYSF
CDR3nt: TGCAGTGCAACCTCCGGGGACGGCTATGGCTACTCCTTC

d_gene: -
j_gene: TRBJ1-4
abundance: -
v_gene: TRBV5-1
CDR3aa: CASRSVPQGTNEKLFF
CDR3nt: TGCGCCAGCCGTTCCGTCCCCCAAGGAACTAATGAAAAACTGTTTTTT

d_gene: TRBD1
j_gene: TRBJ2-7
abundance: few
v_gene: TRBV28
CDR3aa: CASSSSGTGSEQYF
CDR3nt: TGTGCCAGCAGTTCGTCCGGGACAGGGAGCGAGCAGTACTTC

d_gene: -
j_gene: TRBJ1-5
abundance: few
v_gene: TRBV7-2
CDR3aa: CASSLGYRDSNQPQHF
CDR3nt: TGTGCCAGCAGCTTAGGATATAGGGATAGCAATCAGCCCCAGCATTTT

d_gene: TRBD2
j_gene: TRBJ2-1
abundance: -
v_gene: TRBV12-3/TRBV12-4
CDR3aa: CASSIAGPVNNEQFF
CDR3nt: TGTGCCAGCAGCATAGCGGGACCCGTGAACAATGAGCAGTTCTTC

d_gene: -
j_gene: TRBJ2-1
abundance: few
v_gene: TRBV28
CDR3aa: CASSSARVEFF
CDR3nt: TGTGCCAGCAGCTCGGCCAGGGTGGAGTTCTTC

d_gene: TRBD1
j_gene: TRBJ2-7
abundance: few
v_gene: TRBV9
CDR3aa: CASSPTPGQPYEQYF
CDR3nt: TGTGCCAGTTCCCCAACACCGGGACAGCCATACGAGCAGTACTTC

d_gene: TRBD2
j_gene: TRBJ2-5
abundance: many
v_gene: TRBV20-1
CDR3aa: CSARLGLAMETQYF
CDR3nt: TGCAGTGCTAGATTGGGACTAGCGATGGAGACCCAGTACTTC

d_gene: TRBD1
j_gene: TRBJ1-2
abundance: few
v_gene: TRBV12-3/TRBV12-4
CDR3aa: CAGSAPGTERNYGYTF
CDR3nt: TGTGCCGGCAGTGCCCCCGGGACAGAGAGAAACTATGGCTACACCTTC

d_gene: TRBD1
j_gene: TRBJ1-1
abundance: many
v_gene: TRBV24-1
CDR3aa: CATSAQGRDGTEAFF
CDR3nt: TGTGCCACCAGTGCACAGGGGCGCGACGGCACTGAAGCTTTCTTT

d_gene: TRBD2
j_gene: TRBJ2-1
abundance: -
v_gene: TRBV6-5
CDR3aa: CASTYSGGAWGEQFF
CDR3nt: TGTGCCAGCACCTATAGCGGGGGGGCCTGGGGTGAGCAGTTCTTC

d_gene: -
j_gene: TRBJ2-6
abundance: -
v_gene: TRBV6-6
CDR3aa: CASSLPDVSSGANVLTF
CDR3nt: TGTGCCAGCAGTTTGCCTGACGTTTCCTCTGGGGCCAACGTCCTGACTTTC

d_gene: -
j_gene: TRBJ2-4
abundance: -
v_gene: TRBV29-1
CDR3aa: CSVGINRVNEQYF
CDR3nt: TGCAGCGTTGGGATAAACAGGGTTAATGAGCAGTACTTC

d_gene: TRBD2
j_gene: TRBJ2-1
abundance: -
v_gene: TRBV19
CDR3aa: CASSSLAGGSGEQFF
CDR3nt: TGTGCCAGTAGTTCCTTAGCGGGGGGGTCGGGTGAGCAGTTCTTC